This entry lists 26 T cell receptor beta chains sequenced from one sample in a study of cytomegalovirus exposure and HLA in healthy donors. A multiplex PCR was run with 60 Vbeta primers and 13 Jbeta primers. The method was immunoSEQ multiplex PCR; TCRdb's version includes in-frame clones alone and lacks a portion of them. The repertoire includes 74,000 or so clones, more than 60% of them detected once, and approximately 6% sits in the top ten. The sequenced sample was PBMCs. The receptors come from a male donor in good health and CMV-seropositive.

This chain joins TRBV14 and TRBJ2-7; D uncertain. The ends were cut back, 2 bases at V and 7 bases at J, with 9 bases in the middle. From germline, CDR1 is SGHDN and CDR2 FVKESK. This CDR3 is 12 amino acids long. This CDR3 is CASSQNFGEQYF. The DNA for the CDR3 is TGTGCCAGCAGCCAAAATTTCGGGGAGCAGTACTTC.

The chain joins TRBV27 to TRBJ2-7; tentatively, D is TRBD2 (6 bases). The CDR3 runs to 14 residues. Looked up from germline, CDR1 is MNHEY and CDR2 is SMNVEV (reference sequence). V was pared by 6 bases and J by 3 bases, with 15 bases between. This CDR3 is CASSPWTNRYEQYF. DNA of the CDR3: TGTGCCAGCAGCCCGTGGACTAACCGCTACGAGCAGTACTTC.

The genes are TRBV11-3 and TRBJ2-2; D is perhaps TRBD2 (6 bases). Per the germline V gene, CDR1 is SGHNT and CDR2 is YENEEA. V was shortened by 4 bases and J by 7 bases, with 16 bases between the two germline ends. The CDR3 spans 15 residues. The CDR3, as DNA: TGTGCCAGCAGCTCAGGCGGGGTTCGTGGCGGGGAGCTGTTTTTT. Protein product: CASSSGGVRGGELFF. The variable domain in full, completed from reference TRBV11-3 and TRBJ2-2, reads EAGVVQSPRYKIIEKKQPVAFWCNPISGHNTLYWYLQNLGQGPELLIRYENEEAVDDSQLPKDRFSAERLKGVDSTLKIQPAELGDSAVYLCASSSGGVRGGELFFGEGSRLTVL.

The chain joins TRBV28 to TRBJ2-7; 7 bases are shared with TRBD2. Per the germline V gene, CDR1 is MDHEN and CDR2 is SYDVKM. The length of the CDR3 is 15 residues. J lost 2 bases, V lost 2 bases, and 6 bases had no gene match. The CDR3 coding sequence is TGTGCCAGCAGTTTAGGGGGGGAGGTAACCTACGAGCAGTACTTC. This encodes CASSLGGEVTYEQYF. Full variable domain (outside the CDR3, taken from reference TRBV28 and TRBJ2-7): DVKVTQSSRYLVKRTGEKVFLECVQDMDHENMFWYRQDPGLGLRLIYFSYDVKMKEKGDIPEGYSVSREKKERFSLILESASTNQTSMYLCASSLGGEVTYEQYFGPGTRLTVT.

The rearrangement links TRBV18 to TRBJ2-3; 7 bases align to TRBD2. Trimming cost V 3 bases and J 2 bases; bases outside gene matches: 8. Germline V CDR1 and CDR2: KGHSH, LQKENI. The CDR3 is 16 amino acids. CDR3 region: CASSPNGLGATDTQYF. The DNA of the CDR3 is TGTGCCAGCTCACCGAACGGACTAGGGGCCACAGATACGCAGTATTTT.

This chain uses TRBV29-1 with TRBJ2-7; 8 positions match TRBD1. V shed 0 bases, J shed 4 bases, and the junction held 5 bases outside the gene matches. Germline loops: CDR1 SQVTM, CDR2 ANQGSEA. The CDR3 loop spans 14 amino acids. CDR3: CSVEESGGGYEQYF. The CDR3 DNA reads TGCAGCGTTGAAGAGTCAGGGGGCGGATACGAGCAGTACTTC.

The V gene is TRBV29-1, the J gene TRBJ2-7, with 7 bases fitting TRBD1. The CDR3 consists of 13 residues. Germline loops: CDR1 SQVTM, CDR2 ANQGSEA. V shed 2 bases and J 5 bases; nucleotides not matched to a gene: 6. The CDR3 protein is CSVETGQSHEQYF. Written as DNA, the CDR3 is TGCAGCGTTGAAACGGGACAGTCCCACGAGCAGTACTTC.

V usage is TRBV6-5 and J usage is TRBJ2-1; 13 bases line up with TRBD2. Trimming at V came to 4 bases and at J to 4 bases, leaving 4 bases not matched to a gene. The germline CDR1 and CDR2 sequences are MNHEY and SVGAGI. The CDR3 has 16 amino acids. DNA for the CDR3: TGTGCCAGCAGTTCCCCGACTAGCGGGGGGTACAATGAGCAGTTCTTC. It specifies CASSSPTSGGYNEQFF.

V and J are TRBV16 and TRBJ2-5, with a weak D call TRBD2 (6 bases). Per germline, CDR1 KGHSY and CDR2 FQNENV. The ends were cut back, 3 bases at V and 1 base at J, with 12 bases in the middle. The CDR3 is made up of 15 amino acids. CDR3 sequence (DNA): TGTGCCAGCAGCCAGACTCGGACTACCCAAGAGACCCAGTACTTC. The encoded protein is CASSQTRTTQETQYF. The variable domain in full, completed from reference TRBV16 and TRBJ2-5, reads GEEVAQTPKHLVRGEGQKAKLYCAPIKGHSYVFWYQQVLKNEFKFLISFQNENVFDETGMPKERFSAKCLPNSPCSLEIQATKLEDSAVYFCASSQTRTTQETQYFGPGTRLLVL.

The V and J genes are TRBV6-5 and TRBJ1-1, with 10 bases matching TRBD1. CDR1 and CDR2 (germline): MNHEY, SVGAGI. Losses at the gene ends were 7 bases for V and 3 bases for J; bases not matched to a gene: 5. This CDR3 region has 14 residues. For the CDR3, the DNA is TGTGCCAGCACCAAAGACAGGGGGCACACTGAAGCTTTCTTT. It codes for CASTKDRGHTEAFF.

V and J are TRBV6-5 and TRBJ1-1; D is unclear. Per the germline V gene, CDR1 is MNHEY and CDR2 is SVGAGI. This CDR3 region has 15 residues. Trimming removed 2 bases at V and 3 bases at J, with 13 bases between. CDR3 protein: CASSYPPLSDTEAFF. The CDR3 DNA follows: TGTGCCAGCAGTTACCCCCCACTATCGGACACTGAAGCTTTCTTT.

This chain joins TRBV18 and TRBJ2-7, with 13 bases matching TRBD2. Germline trimming cut 1 base from V and 2 bases from J; bases unmatched to any gene: 11. The germline V gene encodes CDR1 KGHSH and CDR2 LQKENI. The CDR3 is 19 residues long. The CDR3 loop is CASSPRGTSGAHPAYEQYF. The DNA of the CDR3 is TGTGCCAGCTCACCACGAGGGACTAGCGGGGCCCATCCGGCCTACGAGCAGTACTTC.

The rearrangement uses TRBV28 and TRBJ2-7; possibly TRBD1 for D (5 bases). In germline, CDR1 is MDHEN, CDR2 SYDVKM. The CDR3 has 13 residues. The CDR3 loop reads CSTRGASIYEQYF. DNA of the CDR3: TGTTCAACCCGTGGGGCGTCTATCTACGAGCAGTACTTC. The full variable domain, completed using reference TRBV28 and TRBJ2-7, is DVKVTQSSRYLVKRTGEKVFLECVQDMDHENMFWYRQDPGLGLRLIYFSYDVKMKEKGDIPEGYSVSREKKERFSLILESASTNQTSMYLCSTRGASIYEQYFGPGTRLTVT.

J is TRBJ2-7 and V is TRBV7-8, with 7 bases identical to TRBD1. The CDR3 has 15 residues. The V segment lost 5 bases and the J segment 2 bases; nucleotides outside the gene matches: 9. Germline CDR1 reads SGHVS; CDR2 reads FQNEAQ. Written as DNA, the CDR3 is TGTGCCAGCAGCACCGAACCGGGACAGACCTACGAGCAGTACTTC. Its translation is CASSTEPGQTYEQYF. The variable domain in full, completed from reference TRBV7-8 and TRBJ2-7, reads GAGVSQSPRYKVAKRGQDVALRCDPISGHVSLFWYQQALGQGPEFLTYFQNEAQLDKSGLPSDRFFAERPEGSVSTLKIQRTQQEDSAVYLCASSTEPGQTYEQYFGPGTRLTVT.

The V call is TRBV19, the J call TRBJ2-2; TRBD1 matches 9 bases. The ends lost 6 bases at V and 1 base at J; junction bases unmatched: 9. CDR1 LNHDA and CDR2 SQIVND come from the germline V gene (reference sequence). The CDR3 spans 17 residues. In DNA, the CDR3 is TGTGCCAGTAGACAAGGACAGGGGAGTATGAACACCGGGGAGCTGTTTTTT. The encoded protein is CASRQGQGSMNTGELFF.

V usage is TRBV4-3 and J usage is TRBJ2-1; a weak D match, TRBD2 (7 bases). Germline V lookup: CDR1 LGHNA, CDR2 YSLEER. The CDR3 covers 22 residues. With 0 bases removed from V and 4 bases from J, the gap between germline ends came to 31 bases. The DNA of the CDR3 is TGCGCCAGCAGCCAAGATTCGTACGAGGGGGGGGGAGGCTCCAGCGATTACAATGAGCAGTTCTTC. Translation gives CASSQDSYEGGGGSSDYNEQFF.

The J gene is TRBJ2-7, the V gene TRBV30; tentatively, D is TRBD1 (6 bases). The CDR3 totals 15 residues. Per the germline V gene, CDR1 is GTSNPN and CDR2 is SVGIG (reference sequence). The germline V and J ends were trimmed by 0 bases and 2 bases, with 14 bases remaining between them. The CDR3 DNA is TGTGCCTGGAGTGTACTGGGGACACTGACCTACGAGCAGTACTTC. It yields the protein CAWSVLGTLTYEQYF.

The chain links TRBV5-6 to TRBJ2-1, with D possibly being TRBD1 (5 bases). From germline, CDR1 is SGHDT and CDR2 YYEEEE. This CDR3 region has 12 residues. V was trimmed by 4 bases and J by 9 bases, leaving 11 bases between them. This CDR3 reads CASSNDRGEQFF. The CDR3 region has the DNA TGTGCCAGCAGCAACGACAGAGGTGAGCAGTTCTTC.

This rearrangement joins TRBV5-1 to TRBJ1-1; D is undetermined. The CDR3 totals 13 residues. Germline-derived CDR1 and CDR2 are SGHRS and YFSETQ. V lost 3 bases and J 4 bases, leaving 10 bases between the germline ends. In DNA form, the CDR3 reads TGCGCCAGCAGCTGGGCCGGAGGCACTGAAGCTTTCTTT. It codes for CASSWAGGTEAFF.

V and J are TRBV6-1 and TRBJ2-7; no firm D call. Trimming took 3 bases from V and 3 from J, leaving 15 bases between them. The CDR3 is 15 residues long. CDR1 and CDR2 from the germline V gene are MNHNS and SASEGT. In DNA, the CDR3 is TGTGCCAGCAGTGAGGGTTGGGCAGGCGACTACGAGCAGTACTTC. It codes for CASSEGWAGDYEQYF.

The chain recombines TRBV5-8 with TRBJ1-5; D possibly corresponds to TRBD1 (6 bases). The CDR3 runs to 15 residues. Germline CDR1 reads SGHTS; CDR2 reads YDEGEE. The V end lost 0 bases, the J end lost 5 bases, and 12 bases lay between the germline ends. The CDR3 loop is CASSLGTEDYQPQHF. DNA of the CDR3: TGTGCCAGCAGCTTGGGGACAGAGGACTATCAGCCCCAGCATTTT.

V is TRBV7-9 and J is TRBJ2-3; D is possibly TRBD2 (6 bases). CDR1 and CDR2 (germline): SEHNR, FQNEAQ (reference sequence). The length of the CDR3 is 14 residues. V was pared by 3 bases and J by 5 bases, with 12 bases between. The CDR3 DNA follows: TGTGCCAGCAGCTTGGGGGGTAGTAGAGATACGCAGTATTTT. It yields the protein CASSLGGSRDTQYF.

The V call is TRBV5-4, the J call TRBJ2-5; tentative D call: TRBD1 (6 bases). CDR1 and CDR2 from the germline V gene are SGHNT and YYREEE (reference sequence). The V end lost 4 bases, the J end lost 3 bases, and 16 bases lay between the germline ends. The CDR3 runs to 15 residues. The CDR3 reads CASSPRQVYEETQYF. The CDR3 nucleotides are TGTGCCAGCAGCCCACGACAGGTTTACGAAGAGACCCAGTACTTC.

The chain is built from TRBV9 and TRBJ1-4; possible D gene TRBD1, 6 bases. The germline CDR1 and CDR2 sequences are SGDLS and YYNGEE. Trimming removed 0 bases at V and 10 bases at J, with 16 bases between. The CDR3 is 15 residues long. The CDR3 reads CASSVEQGSAAKLFF. The CDR3, as DNA: TGTGCCAGCAGCGTAGAGCAGGGGTCGGCTGCAAAACTGTTTTTT.

The CDR3 DNA reads TGTGCCAGCAGCTTAAGATTTGGGACTAGTATCGTGGCGCAGTATTTT. The encoded protein is CASSLRFGTSIVAQYF. The gene calls are TRBV11-2 and TRBJ2-3; 8 bases fit TRBD2. After removal of 2 bases from V and 10 bases from J, the junction contained 14 bases not matched to a gene. This CDR3 has 16 residues. Germline CDR1 SGHAT, CDR2 FQNNGV.

The CDR3 DNA sequence: TGTGCCAGCAGTTTAAGTGCTTCGACTAGCGGAGCCTACGAGCAGTACTTC. This gives the protein CASSLSASTSGAYEQYF. The chain is built from TRBV27 and TRBJ2-7, with 9 bases that match TRBD2. V lost 2 bases to trimming and J lost 2 bases; unmatched junction nucleotides: 10. The germline CDR1 and CDR2 sequences are MNHEY and SMNVEV (reference sequence). The CDR3 has 17 amino acids.